One and the same sample provided the 31 T cell receptor beta chains below, sequenced in a study of OX40 agonist ivuxolimab in advanced cancers. The protocol was immunoSEQ multiplex PCR, while the TCRdb copy is restricted to in-frame clones and leaves out a portion. The sample lists around 60,000 clones; roughly 87% were seen once. The source was CD4+ or CD8+ T cells sorted from blood, collected in a trial of the OX40 agonist ivuxolimab. The origin of the receptors is an adult with an advanced solid tumor such as melanoma, head and neck, liver or kidney cancer.

V and J are TRBV29-1 and TRBJ2-7; 8 nucleotides align to TRBD1. Germline V gene data show CDR1 as SQVTM and CDR2 as ANQGSEA. Trimming cost V 6 bases and J 3 bases; bases outside gene matches: 7. The CDR3 is made up of 13 amino acids. The CDR3 loop is CSVRPGTGYEQYF. Here the CDR3 DNA reads TGCAGCGTCCGACCCGGGACAGGCTACGAGCAGTACTTC.

The chain combines TRBV6-6 with TRBJ1-2; D unresolved. Looked up from germline, CDR1 is MNHNY and CDR2 is SVGAGI (reference sequence). V gave up 7 bases and J gave up 0 bases, with 15 bases separating them. CDR3 length: 15 residues. CDR3 DNA sequence: TGTGCCAGCACGCTTGCGGACCGAGCTAACTATGGCTACACCTTC. It is translated as CASTLADRANYGYTF.

J is TRBJ2-1 and V is TRBV15; 7 bases are shared with TRBD1. J gave up 2 bases and V 5 bases, and 9 bases lay outside the gene matches. Looked up from germline, CDR1 is LNHNV and CDR2 is YYDKDF (reference sequence). This CDR3 is built from 16 residues. CDR3 region: CATSRQGIGPYNEQFF. CDR3 sequence (DNA): TGTGCCACCAGCCGACAGGGAATAGGGCCCTACAATGAGCAGTTCTTC.

The chain combines TRBV7-3 with TRBJ2-2; 11 bases align to TRBD2. CDR1 is SGHTA and CDR2 is FQGTGA in the germline V gene. CDR3 length equals 14 residues. Trimming cost V 11 bases and J 1 base; bases outside gene matches: 3. CDR3 residues: CAGLAGGNTGELFF. CDR3 DNA: TGTGCCGGTCTAGCGGGAGGGAACACCGGGGAGCTGTTTTTT.

The chain's CDR3 is CASSWVGARGYNEQFF. The CDR3 DNA is TGTGCCAGCAGTTGGGTAGGCGCGCGAGGCTACAATGAGCAGTTCTTC. This rearrangement joins TRBV28 to TRBJ2-1, with D hard to call. The CDR3 contains 16 residues. Trimming took off 4 bases at V and 3 bases at J, with 16 bases between the two ends. CDR1 and CDR2 from the germline V gene are MDHEN and SYDVKM.

The V call is TRBV19, the J call TRBJ1-1; D is undetermined. This CDR3 is built from 15 residues. Germline CDR1 and CDR2: LNHDA and SQIVND (reference sequence). Trimming pared 7 bases from V and 3 bases from J, leaving 18 bases between. This CDR3 is CASTSRGRIHTEAFF. The CDR3 DNA follows: TGTGCCAGTACGAGCCGTGGCCGTATTCACACTGAAGCTTTCTTT.

The chain is built from TRBV30 and TRBJ2-1; maybe TRBD1 (5 bases). V gave up 4 bases and J gave up 7 bases, with 17 bases separating them. Germline CDR1 reads GTSNPN; CDR2 reads SVGIG (reference sequence). CDR3 length: 14 residues. CDR3 in DNA: TGTGCCTGGAAGGTGTTAAGGGGAAGGAATGAGCAGTTCTTC. Translated, it gives CAWKVLRGRNEQFF. The variable domain in full, completed from reference TRBV30 and TRBJ2-1, reads SQTIHQWPATLVQPVGSPLSLECTVEGTSNPNLYWYRQAAGRGLQLLFYSVGIGQISSEVPQNLSASRPQDRQFILSSKKLLLSDSGFYLCAWKVLRGRNEQFFGPGTRLTVL.

CDR3 region: CASSRGGSGANVLTF. The CDR3 coding sequence is TGTGCCAGCAGCCGAGGGGGCTCTGGGGCCAACGTCCTGACTTTC. The rearrangement joins TRBV7-8 to TRBJ2-6, with D perhaps TRBD1 (6 bases). From germline, CDR1 is SGHVS and CDR2 FQNEAQ. The CDR3 has 15 amino acids. With 5 bases removed from V and 0 bases from J, the gap between germline ends came to 8 bases.

V is TRBV28 and J is TRBJ2-1; 7 bases line up with TRBD1. V trimming: 5 bases; J trimming: 12 bases; junction bases outside the gene matches: 13. The CDR3 is made up of 14 amino acids. Per the germline V gene, CDR1 is MDHEN and CDR2 is SYDVKM. CDR3 sequence: CASSPRTGAFTQFF. CDR3 DNA sequence: TGTGCCAGCAGTCCCCGGACAGGAGCCTTTACGCAGTTCTTC.

The J gene is TRBJ1-2, the V gene TRBV6-6; D remains unclear. This CDR3 has 13 amino acids. Germline lookup yields CDR1 MNHNY and CDR2 SVGAGI (reference sequence). V lost 2 bases and J 5 bases, leaving 9 bases between the germline ends. CDR3 sequence: CASSYRPVYGYTF. CDR3 coding DNA: TGTGCCAGCAGTTACAGGCCCGTATATGGCTACACCTTC.

The CDR3 loop reads CASSPQQGDQPQHF. Here the CDR3 DNA reads TGTGCCAGCTCACCACAACAGGGCGATCAGCCCCAGCATTTT. The chain links TRBV18 to TRBJ1-5; D may be TRBD1 (6 bases). CDR3 length: 14 amino acids. V lost 1 base, J lost 5 bases, and 9 bases lay in between. The germline CDR1 and CDR2 sequences are KGHSH and LQKENI. The entire variable domain, with the rest obtained from reference TRBV18 and TRBJ1-5, is as follows: NAGVMQNPRHLVRRRGQEARLRCSPMKGHSHVYWYRQLPEEGLKFMVYLQKENIIDESGMPKERFSAEFPKEGPSILRIQQVVRGDSAAYFCASSPQQGDQPQHFGDGTRLSIL.

This clone rates as medium-sized. J is TRBJ2-2 and V is TRBV5-1; D remains unclear. V lost 5 bases, J lost 4 bases, and 9 bases lay in between. CDR1 is SGHRS, CDR2 YFSETQ, per germline. CDR3 length: 13 residues. The CDR3 reads CASSHGPTGELFF. In DNA form, the CDR3 reads TGCGCCAGCAGTCACGGGCCCACCGGGGAGCTGTTTTTT. Filled out from reference TRBV5-1 and TRBJ2-2, the complete variable domain reads KAGVTQTPRYLIKTRGQQVTLSCSPISGHRSVSWYQQTPGQGLQFLFEYFSETQRNKGNFPGRFSGRQFSNSRSEMNVSTLELGDSALYLCASSHGPTGELFFGEGSRLTVL.

The rearrangement joins TRBV4-1 to TRBJ1-2; tentatively, D is TRBD1 (5 bases). Germline-derived CDR1 and CDR2 are MGHRA and YSYEKL. Trimming cost V 1 base and J 6 bases, with 15 bases left between them. The length of the CDR3 is 15 residues. The DNA for the CDR3 is TGCGCCAGCAGCCAAGGATCGACAGAAGTGGATGGCTACACCTTC. It yields the protein CASSQGSTEVDGYTF.

The rearrangement uses TRBV15 and TRBJ1-5; D gene uncertain. This CDR3 comprises 15 residues. The ends were cut back, 1 base at V and 6 bases at J, with 13 bases in the middle. Germline V CDR1 and CDR2: LNHNV, YYDKDF (reference sequence). The CDR3 DNA is TGTGCCACCAGCAGAGTGGTGACCTCGGGTCAGCCCCAGCATTTT. Its translation: CATSRVVTSGQPQHF.

The chain joins TRBV19 to TRBJ2-2; D unresolved. V gave up 7 bases and J gave up 6 bases, with 15 bases separating them. The CDR3 contains 14 residues. Germline V gene sequence: CDR1 LNHDA, CDR2 SQIVND (reference sequence). Written as DNA, the CDR3 is TGTGCCAGTATCCGGGCTTTGGGGTCCGGGGAGCTGTTTTTT. Amino acid sequence: CASIRALGSGELFF.

This chain links TRBV5-8 with TRBJ1-5, with a weak D call TRBD1 (6 bases). Per the germline V gene, CDR1 is SGHTS and CDR2 is YDEGEE. There are 17 residues in the CDR3. V gave up 4 bases and J gave up 1 base, with 18 bases separating them. As DNA, the CDR3 is TGTGCCAGCAGCGGCCGCAGGGGCTGGTTGAGCAATCAGCCCCAGCATTTT. Translating it yields CASSGRRGWLSNQPQHF.

This chain links TRBV2 with TRBJ1-3, with D perhaps matching TRBD1 (5 bases). The length of the CDR3 is 13 residues. With 6 bases removed from V and 0 bases from J, the gap between germline ends came to 6 bases. Germline lookup yields CDR1 SNHLY and CDR2 FYNNEI. CDR3 DNA: TGTGCCAGCAGAGGGACCTCTGGAAACACCATATATTTT. This gives the protein CASRGTSGNTIYF.

The V gene is TRBV4-1, the J gene TRBJ2-7, with 8 bases identical to TRBD1. Losses at the gene ends were 1 base for V and 5 bases for J; bases not matched to a gene: 10. Germline V lookup: CDR1 MGHRA, CDR2 YSYEKL. The CDR3 runs 16 residues. The CDR3 nucleotides read TGCGCCAGCAGCCAAGCCCCGGACAGGGCCCTCCACGAGCAGTACTTC. Residues: CASSQAPDRALHEQYF.

This rearrangement joins TRBV10-3 to TRBJ1-5, with D tentatively TRBD1 (5 bases). Germline CDR1 is ENHRY and CDR2 is SYGVKD. V gave up 4 bases and J gave up 2 bases, with 12 bases separating them. This CDR3 is 15 amino acids long. The DNA for the CDR3 is TGTGCCATCAGTGTCACGGGGGTGGGCAATCAGCCCCAGCATTTT. Encoded protein: CAISVTGVGNQPQHF.

The chain uses TRBV18 and TRBJ2-1; TRBD2 aligns across 9 bases. V lost 0 bases, J lost 8 bases, and 8 bases stayed unmatched. Germline V CDR1 and CDR2: KGHSH, LQKENI. The CDR3 is 16 residues long. The CDR3 sequence is CASSPPRLAGRHEQFF. Written as DNA, the CDR3 is TGTGCCAGCTCACCACCACGCCTAGCGGGAAGGCATGAGCAGTTCTTC.

This clone came up once. The chain couples TRBV19 to TRBJ2-3; the D is unclear. Germline V CDR1 and CDR2: LNHDA, SQIVND (reference sequence). Trimming took off 0 bases at V and 2 bases at J, with 6 bases between the two ends. The CDR3 runs to 14 residues. The CDR3 spells CASSIDSDTDTQYF. The CDR3 DNA reads TGTGCCAGTAGTATAGATAGTGACACAGATACGCAGTATTTT.

The gene calls are TRBV5-4 and TRBJ1-3; TRBD1 aligns across 7 bases. V lost 4 bases to trimming and J lost 4 bases; unmatched junction nucleotides: 8. CDR1 is SGHNT, CDR2 YYREEE, per germline (reference sequence). The CDR3 contains 15 residues. The CDR3 protein is CASSRDSRTGNTIYF. The CDR3 DNA is TGTGCCAGCAGCCGGGACAGCCGAACCGGAAACACCATATATTTT.

In nucleotides, the CDR3 is TGTGCCAGCAGTTACTCGACAGGGGGCATTGAGACCCAGTACTTC. Translating gives CASSYSTGGIETQYF. This rearrangement joins TRBV6-6 to TRBJ2-5, with 10 bases lining up with TRBD1. From germline, CDR1 is MNHNY and CDR2 SVGAGI (reference sequence). There are 15 residues in the CDR3. Losses at the gene ends were 0 bases for V and 5 bases for J; bases not matched to a gene: 3.

This chain connects TRBV7-3 to TRBJ2-2; D perhaps matches TRBD1 (6 bases). Between the trimmed V and J ends, which lost 4 bases and 1 base, there was a span of 16 bases. The CDR3 consists of 17 residues. The germline CDR1 and CDR2 sequences are SGHTA and FQGTGA. This CDR3 reads CASSSKPGHRNTGELFF. The CDR3 nucleotides are TGTGCCAGCAGCTCAAAACCGGGACACCGGAACACCGGGGAGCTGTTTTTT.

Notes on this clone: Its ends do not fully match the called genes, so a read error is possible. The rearrangement links TRBV29-1 to TRBJ2-7; a possible D gene is TRBD2 (5 bases). This CDR3 region has 12 residues. Germline CDR1 reads SQVTM; CDR2 reads ANQGSEA. The CDR3 coding sequence is TGCAGCGTCGAAGCGGACTCCTACGAGCAGTACTTC. This translates into CSVEADSYEQYF.

The rearrangement links TRBV18 to TRBJ2-7, with TRBD1 identical over 9 bases. The CDR3 totals 14 residues. Germline lookup yields CDR1 KGHSH and CDR2 LQKENI. V was clipped by 3 bases and J by 5 bases; unmatched bases: 5. The CDR3 loop is CASSPGQGIHEQYF. The CDR3 DNA is TGTGCCAGCTCACCGGGACAGGGCATCCACGAGCAGTACTTC.

The chain joins TRBV27 to TRBJ2-7; D is unresolved. Between the trimmed V and J ends, which lost 6 bases and 3 bases, there was a span of 15 bases. The CDR3 totals 14 residues. Germline lookup yields CDR1 MNHEY and CDR2 SMNVEV (reference sequence). The CDR3 coding sequence is TGTGCCAGCAGCCTACGGTCCAGGTTCTACGAGCAGTACTTC. Translated: CASSLRSRFYEQYF.

The chain combines TRBV11-2 with TRBJ2-1; no clear D gene. The CDR3 totals 15 residues. Trimming took 2 bases from V and 6 from J, leaving 14 bases between them. CDR1 and CDR2 (germline): SGHAT, FQNNGV. The CDR3 sequence: CASSLSRAAANEQFF. The CDR3 DNA is TGTGCCAGCAGCTTAAGTCGGGCTGCTGCCAATGAGCAGTTCTTC.

J is TRBJ2-7 and V is TRBV6-6; unclear D gene. V lost 6 bases, J lost 3 bases, and 6 bases lay in between. This CDR3 has 11 residues. Germline CDR1 MNHNY, CDR2 SVGAGI (reference sequence). This CDR3 is CASRSNYEQYF. For the CDR3, the DNA is TGTGCCAGCAGGTCGAACTACGAGCAGTACTTC.

The genes are TRBV7-6 and TRBJ1-4, with 8 nucleotides matching TRBD1. With V trimmed by 5 bases and J by 7 bases, 6 bases remained unmatched. This CDR3 spans 14 amino acids. Germline loops: CDR1 SGHVS, CDR2 FNYEAQ. The CDR3 sequence: CASSTTGEGEKLFF. CDR3 nucleotide sequence: TGTGCCAGCAGCACGACAGGGGAAGGTGAAAAACTGTTTTTT.

The chain uses TRBV7-9 and TRBJ2-1, with TRBD2 matching 8 bases. CDR3 length: 15 residues. J was trimmed by 7 bases and V by 5 bases; bases with no gene match: 10. Germline V gene data show CDR1 as SEHNR and CDR2 as FQNEAQ (reference sequence). The CDR3 spells CASSLKGTSLNEQFF. DNA for the CDR3: TGTGCCAGCAGCCTCAAGGGGACTAGTCTTAATGAGCAGTTCTTC.